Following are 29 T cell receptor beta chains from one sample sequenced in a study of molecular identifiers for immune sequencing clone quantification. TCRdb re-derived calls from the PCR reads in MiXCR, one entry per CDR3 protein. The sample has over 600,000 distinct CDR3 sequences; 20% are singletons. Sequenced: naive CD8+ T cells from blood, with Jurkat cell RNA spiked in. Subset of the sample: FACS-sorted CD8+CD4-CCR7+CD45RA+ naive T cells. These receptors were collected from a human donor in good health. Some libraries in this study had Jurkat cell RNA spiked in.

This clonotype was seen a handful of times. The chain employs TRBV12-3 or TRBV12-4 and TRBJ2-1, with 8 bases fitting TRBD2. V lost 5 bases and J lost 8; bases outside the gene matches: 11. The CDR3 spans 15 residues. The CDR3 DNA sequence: TGTGCCAGCAGTACCGGGGTAGCGGGGTTGTATGAGCAGTTCTTC. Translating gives CASSTGVAGLYEQFF.

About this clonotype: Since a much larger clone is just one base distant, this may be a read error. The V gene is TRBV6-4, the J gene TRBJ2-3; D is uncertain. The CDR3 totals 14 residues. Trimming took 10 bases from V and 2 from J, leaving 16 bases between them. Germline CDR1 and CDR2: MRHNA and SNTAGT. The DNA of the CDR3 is TGTGCCATCCTGGTCAACGGGCTCACAGATACGCAGTATTTT. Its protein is CAILVNGLTDTQYF.

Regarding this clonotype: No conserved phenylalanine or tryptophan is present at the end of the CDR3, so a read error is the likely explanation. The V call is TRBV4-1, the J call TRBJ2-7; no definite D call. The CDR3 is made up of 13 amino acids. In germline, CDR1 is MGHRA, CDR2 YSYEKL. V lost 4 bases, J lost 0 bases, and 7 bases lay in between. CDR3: CASSPDGSYEQYL. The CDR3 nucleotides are TGCGCCAGCAGCCCGGACGGCTCCTACGAGCAGTACCTC.

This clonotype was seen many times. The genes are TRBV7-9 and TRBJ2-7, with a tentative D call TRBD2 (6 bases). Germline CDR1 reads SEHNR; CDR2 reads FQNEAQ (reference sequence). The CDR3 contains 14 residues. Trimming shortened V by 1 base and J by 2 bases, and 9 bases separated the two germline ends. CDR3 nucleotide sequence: TGTGCCAGCAGCTTAGTAGGACTAACCTACGAGCAGTACTTC. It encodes CASSLVGLTYEQYF. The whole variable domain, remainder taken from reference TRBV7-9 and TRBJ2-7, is DTGVSQNPRHKITKRGQNVTFRCDPISEHNRLYWYRQTLGQGPEFLTYFQNEAQLEKSRLLSDRFSAERPKGSFSTLEIQRTEQGDSAMYLCASSLVGLTYEQYFGPGTRLTVT.

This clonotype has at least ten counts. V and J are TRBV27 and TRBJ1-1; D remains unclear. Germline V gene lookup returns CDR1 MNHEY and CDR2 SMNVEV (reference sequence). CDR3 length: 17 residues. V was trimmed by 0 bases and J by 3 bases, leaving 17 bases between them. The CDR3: CASSLSGQSSRDTEAFF. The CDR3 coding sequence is TGTGCCAGCAGTTTATCTGGTCAATCGAGTCGGGACACTGAAGCTTTCTTT.

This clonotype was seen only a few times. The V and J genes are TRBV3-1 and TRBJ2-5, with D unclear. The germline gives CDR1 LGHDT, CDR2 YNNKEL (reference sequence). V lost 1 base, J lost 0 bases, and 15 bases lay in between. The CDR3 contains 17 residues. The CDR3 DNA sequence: TGTGCCAGCAGCCAAGGACTGGAAAACGACTACCAAGAGACCCAGTACTTC. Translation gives CASSQGLENDYQETQYF.

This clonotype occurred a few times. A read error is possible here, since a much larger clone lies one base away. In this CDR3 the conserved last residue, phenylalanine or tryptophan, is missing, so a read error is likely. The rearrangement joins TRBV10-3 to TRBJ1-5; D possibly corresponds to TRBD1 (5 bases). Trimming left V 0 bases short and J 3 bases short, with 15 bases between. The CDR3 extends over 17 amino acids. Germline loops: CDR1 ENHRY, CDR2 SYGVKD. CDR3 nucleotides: TGTGCCATCAGTGAGTCAAGCAGGGTCGGTGTCAATCAGCCCCAGCATTCT. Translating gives CAISESSRVGVNQPQHS.

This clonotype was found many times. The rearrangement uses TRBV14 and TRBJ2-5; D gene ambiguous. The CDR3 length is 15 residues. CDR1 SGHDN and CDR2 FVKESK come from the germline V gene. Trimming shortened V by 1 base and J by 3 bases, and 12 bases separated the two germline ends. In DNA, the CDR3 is TGTGCCAGCAGCCAAGGGTCACCCCCTAAAGAGACCCAGTACTTC. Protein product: CASSQGSPPKETQYF. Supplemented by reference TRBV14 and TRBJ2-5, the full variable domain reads EAGVTQFPSHSVIEKGQTVTLRCDPISGHDNLYWYRRVMGKEIKFLLHFVKESKQDESGMPNNRFLAERTGGTYSTLKVQPAELEDSGVYFCASSQGSPPKETQYFGPGTRLLVL.

The CDR3 sequence: CASSIGGANQPQHF. CDR3 in DNA: TGTGCCAGTAGTATAGGGGGGGCCAATCAGCCCCAGCATTTT. The J gene is TRBJ1-5, the V gene TRBV19; TRBD1 might be the D (6 bases). The V gene's germline CDR1 is LNHDA and CDR2 SQIVND (reference sequence). The V end lost 1 base, the J end lost 3 bases, and 7 bases lay between the germline ends. The CDR3 length is 14 residues.

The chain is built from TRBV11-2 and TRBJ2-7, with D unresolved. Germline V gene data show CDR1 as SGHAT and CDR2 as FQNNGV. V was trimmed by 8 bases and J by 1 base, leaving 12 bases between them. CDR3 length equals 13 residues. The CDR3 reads CASGFGLSYEQYF. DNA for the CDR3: TGTGCCAGCGGGTTCGGCTTATCCTACGAGCAGTACTTC.

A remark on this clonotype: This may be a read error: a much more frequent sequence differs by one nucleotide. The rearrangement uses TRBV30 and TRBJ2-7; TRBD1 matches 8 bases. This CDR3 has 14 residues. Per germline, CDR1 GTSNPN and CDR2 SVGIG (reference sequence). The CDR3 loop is CAWSGGQGAYGQYF. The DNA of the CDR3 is TGTGCCTGGAGTGGCGGACAGGGAGCCTACGGGCAGTACTTC.

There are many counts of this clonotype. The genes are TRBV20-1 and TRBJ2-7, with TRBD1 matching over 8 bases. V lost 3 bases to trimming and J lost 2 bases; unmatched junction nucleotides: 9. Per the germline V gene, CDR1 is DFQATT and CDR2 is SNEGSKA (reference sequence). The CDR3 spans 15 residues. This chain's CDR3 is CSARGGQGRTYEQYF. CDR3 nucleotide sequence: TGCAGTGCTAGGGGCGGACAGGGAAGAACCTACGAGCAGTACTTC.

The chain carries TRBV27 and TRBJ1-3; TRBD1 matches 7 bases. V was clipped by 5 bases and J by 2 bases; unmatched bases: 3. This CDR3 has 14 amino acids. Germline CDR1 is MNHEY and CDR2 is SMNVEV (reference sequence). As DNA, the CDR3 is TGTGCCAGCAGTGAGGGGGCCCCTGGAAACACCATATATTTT. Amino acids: CASSEGAPGNTIYF.

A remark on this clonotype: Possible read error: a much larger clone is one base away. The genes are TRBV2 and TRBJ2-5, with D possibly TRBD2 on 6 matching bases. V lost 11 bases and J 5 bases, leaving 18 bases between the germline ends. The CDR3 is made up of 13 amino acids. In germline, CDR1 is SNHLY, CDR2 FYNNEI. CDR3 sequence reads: CAGGVPEGETQYF. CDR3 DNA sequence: TGTGCCGGCGGGGTTCCGGAGGGGGAGACCCAGTACTTC.

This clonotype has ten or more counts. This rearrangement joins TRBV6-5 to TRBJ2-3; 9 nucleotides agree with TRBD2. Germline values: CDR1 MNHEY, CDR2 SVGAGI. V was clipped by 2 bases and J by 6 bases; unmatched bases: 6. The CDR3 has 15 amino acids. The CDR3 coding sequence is TGTGCCAGCAGTTACGCGCGGGAGGGCCAGGATACGCAGTATTTT. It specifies CASSYAREGQDTQYF.

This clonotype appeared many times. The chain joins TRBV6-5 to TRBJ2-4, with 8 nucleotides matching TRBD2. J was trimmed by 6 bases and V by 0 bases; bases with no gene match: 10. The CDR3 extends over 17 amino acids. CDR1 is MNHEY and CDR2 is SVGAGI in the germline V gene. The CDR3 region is CASSYSSGGGPTNIQYF. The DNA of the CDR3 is TGTGCCAGCAGTTACTCGAGCGGGGGCGGTCCCACAAACATTCAGTACTTC.

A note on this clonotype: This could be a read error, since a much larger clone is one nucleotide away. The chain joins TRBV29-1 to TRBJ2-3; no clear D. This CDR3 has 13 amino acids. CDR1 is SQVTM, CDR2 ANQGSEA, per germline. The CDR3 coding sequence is TGCAGCGTTGAAGTACCTTTGTGGGATACGAAGTATTTT. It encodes CSVEVPLWDTKYF.

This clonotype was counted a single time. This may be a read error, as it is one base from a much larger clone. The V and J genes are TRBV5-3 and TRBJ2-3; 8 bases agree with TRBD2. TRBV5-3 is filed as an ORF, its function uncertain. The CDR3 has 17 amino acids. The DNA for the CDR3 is TGTGCCAGCAGCTTGTTGTCGGGGATGACTAGCGCAGATACGCAGTATTTT. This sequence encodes CASSLLSGMTSADTQYF.

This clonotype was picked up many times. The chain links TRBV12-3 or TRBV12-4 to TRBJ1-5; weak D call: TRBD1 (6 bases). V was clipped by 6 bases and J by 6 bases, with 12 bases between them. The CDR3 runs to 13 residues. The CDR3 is CASRLGARQPQHF. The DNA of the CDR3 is TGTGCCAGCAGGTTGGGGGCGCGTCAGCCCCAGCATTTT.

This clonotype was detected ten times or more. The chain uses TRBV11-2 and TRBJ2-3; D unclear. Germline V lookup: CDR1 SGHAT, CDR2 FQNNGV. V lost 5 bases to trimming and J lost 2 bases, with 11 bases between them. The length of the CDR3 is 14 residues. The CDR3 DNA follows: TGTGCCAGCAGCCCCTGGCAGCTCACAGATACGCAGTATTTT. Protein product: CASSPWQLTDTQYF.

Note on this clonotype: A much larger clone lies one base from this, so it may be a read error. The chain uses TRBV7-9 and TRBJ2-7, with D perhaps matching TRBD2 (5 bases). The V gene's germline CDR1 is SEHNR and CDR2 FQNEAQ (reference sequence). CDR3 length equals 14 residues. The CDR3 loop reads CASSSRDFPYEQCF. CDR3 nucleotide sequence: TGTGCCAGCAGCTCCCGGGATTTCCCCTACGAGCAGTGCTTC.

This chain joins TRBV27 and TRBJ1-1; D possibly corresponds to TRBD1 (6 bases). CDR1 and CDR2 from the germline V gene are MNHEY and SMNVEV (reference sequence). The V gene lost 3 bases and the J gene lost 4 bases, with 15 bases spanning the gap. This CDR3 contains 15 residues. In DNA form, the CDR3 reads TGTGCCAGCAGTTTGCAAAGTTGGGGGGCCACTGAAGCTTTCTTT. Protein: CASSLQSWGATEAFF.

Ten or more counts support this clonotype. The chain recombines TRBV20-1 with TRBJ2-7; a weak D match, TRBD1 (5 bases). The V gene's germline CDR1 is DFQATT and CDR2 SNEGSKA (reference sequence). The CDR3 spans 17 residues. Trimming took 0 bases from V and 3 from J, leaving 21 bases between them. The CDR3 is CSARDALQMTASYEQYF. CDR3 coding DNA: TGCAGTGCTAGAGATGCACTTCAGATGACAGCAAGCTACGAGCAGTACTTC.

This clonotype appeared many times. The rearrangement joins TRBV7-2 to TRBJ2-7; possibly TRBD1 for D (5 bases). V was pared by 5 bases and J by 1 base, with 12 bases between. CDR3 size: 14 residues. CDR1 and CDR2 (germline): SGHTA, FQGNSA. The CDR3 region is CASSLFDSSYEQYF. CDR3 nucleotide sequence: TGTGCCAGCAGCCTTTTCGACAGTTCCTACGAGCAGTACTTC. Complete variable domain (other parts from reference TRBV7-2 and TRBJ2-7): GAGVSQSPSNKVTEKGKDVELRCDPISGHTALYWYRQSLGQGLEFLIYFQGNSAPDKSGLPSDRFSAERTGGSVSTLTIQRTQQEDSAVYLCASSLFDSSYEQYFGPGTRLTVT.

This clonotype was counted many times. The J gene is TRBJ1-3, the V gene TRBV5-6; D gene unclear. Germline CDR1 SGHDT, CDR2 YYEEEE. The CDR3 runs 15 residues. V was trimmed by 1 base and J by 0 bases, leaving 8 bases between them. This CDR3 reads CASSLSIGSGNTIYF. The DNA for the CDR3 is TGTGCCAGCAGCTTGTCTATCGGCTCTGGAAACACCATATATTTT.

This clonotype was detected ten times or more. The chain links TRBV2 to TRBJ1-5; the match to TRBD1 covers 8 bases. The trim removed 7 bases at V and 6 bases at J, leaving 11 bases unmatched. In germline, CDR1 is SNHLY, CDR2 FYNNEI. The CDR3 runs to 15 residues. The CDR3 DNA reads TGTGCCAGCAAGTCAGGGGGCGGAGGACGTCAGCCCCAGCATTTT. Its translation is CASKSGGGGRQPQHF.

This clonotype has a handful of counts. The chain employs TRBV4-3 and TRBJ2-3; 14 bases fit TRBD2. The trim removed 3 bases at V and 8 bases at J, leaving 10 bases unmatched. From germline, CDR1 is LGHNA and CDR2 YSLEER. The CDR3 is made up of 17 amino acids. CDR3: CASSHNGLAGGPGTQYF. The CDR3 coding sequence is TGCGCCAGCAGCCATAATGGACTAGCGGGAGGTCCGGGTACGCAGTATTTT.

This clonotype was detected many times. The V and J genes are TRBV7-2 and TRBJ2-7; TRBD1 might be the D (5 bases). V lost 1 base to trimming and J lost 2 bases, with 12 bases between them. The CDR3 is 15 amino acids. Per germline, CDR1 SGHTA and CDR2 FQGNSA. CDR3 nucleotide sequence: TGTGCCAGCAGCTTAGGGGCCGGACAAACCTACGAGCAGTACTTC. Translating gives CASSLGAGQTYEQYF.

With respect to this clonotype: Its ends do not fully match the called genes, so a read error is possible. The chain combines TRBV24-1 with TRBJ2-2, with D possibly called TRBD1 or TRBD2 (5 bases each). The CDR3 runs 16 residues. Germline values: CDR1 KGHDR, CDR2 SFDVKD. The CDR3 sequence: CATSDTGAGYTGEPFF. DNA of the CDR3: TGTGCCACCAGTGATACTGGGGCAGGGTATACCGGGGAGCCGTTTTTT.